A single sample is the source of the 2 T cell receptor beta chains below, sequenced in a study of shared clonotypes between healthy human individuals. The assay was immunoSEQ multiplex PCR, and TCRdb's table has in-frame clones only and misses some. This repertoire shows more than 2,000,000 clones, over 85% found once; its top ten account for 0.39%. Sequencing was carried out using naive CD4+ T cells from PBMCs. Subset here: CD45RA+ positively selected. These receptors came from a man aged 18 to 29 in good health. Some clones in this sample may be carry-over from other donors' samples.

On this clone: Distinct nucleotide sequences in the sample also encode this CDR3. This chain links TRBV5-1 with TRBJ2-2; weak D call: TRBD2 (6 bases). V was shortened by 0 bases and J by 3 bases, with 9 bases between the two germline ends. Germline CDR1 SGHRS, CDR2 YFSETQ. The CDR3 totals 15 residues. The CDR3 nucleotides read TGCGCCAGCAGCTTGGTTAGCGGAGACACCGGGGAGCTGTTTTTT. This encodes CASSLVSGDTGELFF.

The DNA for the CDR3 is TGTGCCAGCAGTTACTCGCGGGACTATGGCTACACCTTC. Protein product: CASSYSRDYGYTF. The genes are TRBV6-6 and TRBJ1-2; no clear D gene. There are 13 residues in the CDR3. Trimming pared 0 bases from V and 3 bases from J, leaving 5 bases between. From germline, CDR1 is MNHNY and CDR2 SVGAGI (reference sequence).